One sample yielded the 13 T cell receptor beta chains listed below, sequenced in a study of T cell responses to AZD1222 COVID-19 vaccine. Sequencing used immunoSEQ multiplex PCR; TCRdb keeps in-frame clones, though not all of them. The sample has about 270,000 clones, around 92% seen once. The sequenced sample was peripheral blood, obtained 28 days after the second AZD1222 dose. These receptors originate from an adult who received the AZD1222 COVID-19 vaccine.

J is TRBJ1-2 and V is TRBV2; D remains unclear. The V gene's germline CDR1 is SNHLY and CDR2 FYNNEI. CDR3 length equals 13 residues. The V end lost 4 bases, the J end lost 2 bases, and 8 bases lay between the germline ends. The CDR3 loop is CASSVRNNYGYTF. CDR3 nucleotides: TGTGCCAGCAGTGTCCGCAACAACTATGGCTACACCTTC.

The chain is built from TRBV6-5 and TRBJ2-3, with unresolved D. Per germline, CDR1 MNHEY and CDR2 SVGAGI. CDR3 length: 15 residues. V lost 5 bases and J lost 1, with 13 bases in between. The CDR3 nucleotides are TGTGCCAGCAGTCCACAGCGAGGTGGCACAGATACGCAGTATTTT. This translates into CASSPQRGGTDTQYF.

The CDR3: CASSEGGRGREKLFF. CDR3 DNA: TGCGCCAGCAGTGAGGGGGGTAGGGGACGGGAAAAACTGTTTTTT. The chain employs TRBV10-1 and TRBJ1-4, with TRBD1 as a possible D gene (5 bases). V lost 2 bases and J 8 bases, leaving 15 bases between the germline ends. The CDR3 sequence is 15 residues long. Germline values: CDR1 WNHNN, CDR2 SYGVQD (reference sequence).

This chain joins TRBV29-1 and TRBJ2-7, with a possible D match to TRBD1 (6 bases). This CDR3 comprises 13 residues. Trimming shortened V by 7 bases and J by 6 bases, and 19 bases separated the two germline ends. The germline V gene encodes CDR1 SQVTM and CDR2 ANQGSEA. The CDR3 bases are TGCAGCGCCGGGAAGTGGCAGGGGAGCGAGCAGTACTTC. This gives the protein CSAGKWQGSEQYF.

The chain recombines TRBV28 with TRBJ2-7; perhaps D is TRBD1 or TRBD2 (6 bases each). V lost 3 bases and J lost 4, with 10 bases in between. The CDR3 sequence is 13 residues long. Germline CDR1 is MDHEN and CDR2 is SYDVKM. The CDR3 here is CASSFGGQYEQYF. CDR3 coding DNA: TGTGCCAGCAGTTTCGGGGGACAATACGAGCAGTACTTC.

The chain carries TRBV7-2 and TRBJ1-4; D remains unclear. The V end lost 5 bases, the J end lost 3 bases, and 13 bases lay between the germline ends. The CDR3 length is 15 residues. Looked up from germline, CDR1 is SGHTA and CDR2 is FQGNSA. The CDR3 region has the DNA TGTGCCAGCAGCCAAGCAGGTCTTGCTAATGAAAAACTGTTTTTT. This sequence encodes CASSQAGLANEKLFF. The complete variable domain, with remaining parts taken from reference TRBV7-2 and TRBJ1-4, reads GAGVSQSPSNKVTEKGKDVELRCDPISGHTALYWYRQSLGQGLEFLIYFQGNSAPDKSGLPSDRFSAERTGGSVSTLTIQRTQQEDSAVYLCASSQAGLANEKLFFGSGTQLSVL.

CDR3 DNA sequence: TGTGCCAGCAGCCAAGGAGCGAGCCTGGAAAACTACAATGAGCAGTTCTTC. Translation gives CASSQGASLENYNEQFF. This sequence joins TRBV3-1 (or the pseudogene TRBV3-2) and TRBJ2-1; D is ambiguous. Germline V gene lookup returns CDR1 LGHDT and CDR2 YNNKEL (reference sequence). The CDR3 sequence is 17 residues long. V lost 1 base and J 3 bases, leaving 16 bases between the germline ends.

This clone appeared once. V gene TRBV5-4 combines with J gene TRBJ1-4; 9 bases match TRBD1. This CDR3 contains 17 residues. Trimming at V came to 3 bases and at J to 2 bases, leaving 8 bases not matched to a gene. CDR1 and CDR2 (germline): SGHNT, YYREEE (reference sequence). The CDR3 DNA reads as TGTGCCAGCAGCTCTGGGACAGGGATAGGCACTAATGAAAAACTGTTTTTT. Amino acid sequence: CASSSGTGIGTNEKLFF.

The CDR3 bases are TGTGCCAGCAGCCGGGAGGAGTCGGTTGTTGCCTACGAGCAGTACTTC. Its translation: CASSREESVVAYEQYF. This chain uses TRBV11-2 with TRBJ2-7; 7 bases fit TRBD2. The CDR3 has 16 residues. Losses at the gene ends were 5 bases for V and 2 bases for J; bases not matched to a gene: 12. Looked up from germline, CDR1 is SGHAT and CDR2 is FQNNGV.

The chain's CDR3 is CASSNRGSGNTIYF. Written as DNA, the CDR3 is TGTGCCAGCAGCAACAGGGGGTCTGGAAACACCATATATTTT. V is TRBV6-5 and J is TRBJ1-3; TRBD1 agrees at 8 bases. Germline loops: CDR1 MNHEY, CDR2 SVGAGI. The CDR3 has 14 amino acids. V lost 6 bases, J lost 1 base, and 2 bases stayed unmatched.

The CDR3 reads CASSKVRTGHEKLFF. The CDR3 coding sequence is TGTGCCAGCAGCAAAGTAAGGACAGGGCATGAAAAACTGTTTTTT. The rearrangement uses TRBV21-1 and TRBJ1-4; the DNA was not compared with TRBD1, the D call given in the table. TRBV21-1 constitutes a pseudogene. The CDR3 consists of 15 residues.

CDR3 region: CASSLGRTQNTEAFF. The CDR3 nucleotides are TGTGCCAGCAGCTTAGGTAGGACACAGAACACTGAAGCTTTCTTT. The chain carries TRBV7-6 and TRBJ1-1, with a weak D call TRBD1 (5 bases). This CDR3 spans 15 amino acids. V lost 1 base and J lost 1, with 10 bases in between. Germline CDR1 SGHVS, CDR2 FNYEAQ.

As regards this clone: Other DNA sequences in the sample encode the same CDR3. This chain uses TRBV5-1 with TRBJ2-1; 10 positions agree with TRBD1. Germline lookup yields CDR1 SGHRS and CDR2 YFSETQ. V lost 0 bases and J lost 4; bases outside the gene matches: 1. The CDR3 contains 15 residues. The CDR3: CASSLGQGAYNEQFF. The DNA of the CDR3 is TGCGCCAGCAGCTTGGGACAGGGGGCTTACAATGAGCAGTTCTTC.